The present entry profiles one TCR beta chain with its context. These data are taken from a study of blood T cell repertoires in COVID-19. Study at large: Researchers got acute and convalescent COVID-19 samples from the United States, Italy and Spain. Sample material is recorded as cDNA or gDNA derived from T cells, B-cell-depleted T cells, or PBMCs.

Study processing details: From reference gene primer amplification, estimates of nucleated cell counts were derived. Profiled with immunoSEQ multiplex PCR; TCRdb holds only in-frame clones, not every one. For V, J and clone size, that table is used; D and trimming come from the DNA. Found here are some 93,000 clones, roughly 87% of them singletons; the top ten hold 3.5% to 4.5%. Germline CDR1 reads LGHDT; CDR2 reads YNNKEL (reference sequence). With V trimmed by 0 bases and J by 11 bases, 7 bases remained unmatched. CDR3 length equals 16 residues. This chain uses TRBV3-1 (or the pseudogene TRBV3-2) with TRBJ2-1; TRBD2 matches 13 bases. The source is a man between 60 and 75 years old with acute or convalescent COVID-19. The specimen sequenced was peripheral blood. This CDR3 is CASSQDPGLAGKKQFF. The CDR3 DNA sequence: TGTGCCAGCAGCCAAGATCCGGGACTAGCGGGGAAAAAGCAGTTCTTC.